The clone carrying this T cell receptor beta chain was counted between two and nine times. Its antigen is unidentified. These data originate in a study of blood T cells in healthy people across ages. Per the germline V gene, CDR1 is LGHDT and CDR2 is YNNKEL (reference sequence). The CDR3 extends over 15 amino acids. V shed 1 base and J shed 3 bases, with 13 bases lying between them. A second about 6 to 11 cycle PCR used barcoded and J-beta primers. TCRdb called the 5' RACE reads again in MiXCR, with one record for every CDR3 protein. The sample shows about 800,000 distinct CDR3 sequences, around 25% of them seen only once. Study-level results: Higher diversity and more naive CD4+ cells were features of long-lived donors, compared to aged donors.

The sample also formed part of further work on T cells of mothers and their children.

The sequencing input was blood. This TCR derives from a boy younger than 18 in good health. The V gene is TRBV3-1, the J gene TRBJ2-7; tentatively, D is TRBD1 (5 bases). CDR3 coding DNA: TGTGCCAGCAGCCAAGTCAGGGAAAGGAACTACGAGCAGTACTTC. Translating gives CASSQVRERNYEQYF.